This TCR beta chain was obtained from a study of blood T cell repertoires in COVID-19. The CDR3 contains 14 residues. The germline V gene has CDR1 SGHNT and CDR2 YYREEE (reference sequence). The V and J ends lost 4 bases and 1 base, in that order; junction bases with no gene match: 2. How the authors handled the data: Nucleated cell number was recorded as an estimate derived from reference gene primer amplification. Generated by immunoSEQ multiplex PCR, the TCRdb table keeps only in-frame clones and is missing some. That table furnishes V, J and clone size, whereas the DNA furnished D and trimming. The sample lists around 100,000 clones; about 83% were seen once.

The receptor comes from a human donor in a cohort sampled during active COVID-19. Sequencing was carried out using peripheral blood. The chain is built from TRBV5-4 and TRBJ2-3; TRBD2 matches 8 bases. CDR3 amino acids: CASSQGLGTDTQYF. The DNA of the CDR3 is TGTGCCAGCAGCCAGGGACTAGGCACAGATACGCAGTATTTT.